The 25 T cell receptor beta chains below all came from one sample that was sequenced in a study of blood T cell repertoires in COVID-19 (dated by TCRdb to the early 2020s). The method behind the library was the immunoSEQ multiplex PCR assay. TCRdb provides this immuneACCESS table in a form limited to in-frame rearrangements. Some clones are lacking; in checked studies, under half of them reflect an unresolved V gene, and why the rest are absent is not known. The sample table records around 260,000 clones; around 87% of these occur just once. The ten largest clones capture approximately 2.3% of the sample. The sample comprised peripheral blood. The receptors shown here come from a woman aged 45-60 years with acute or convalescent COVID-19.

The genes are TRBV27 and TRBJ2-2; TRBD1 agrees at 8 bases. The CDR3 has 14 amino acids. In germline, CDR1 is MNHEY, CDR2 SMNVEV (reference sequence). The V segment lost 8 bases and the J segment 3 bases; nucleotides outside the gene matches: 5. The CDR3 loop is CASWTGSHTGELFF. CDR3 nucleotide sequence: TGTGCCAGCTGGACAGGGTCCCACACCGGGGAGCTGTTTTTT.

CDR3 in amino acids: CASSPSGLAGNTQYF. The CDR3 DNA follows: TGTGCCAGCTCACCCTCCGGACTAGCGGGAAATACGCAGTATTTT. The chain has TRBV18 and TRBJ2-3; 12 bases align to TRBD2. Trimming took 3 bases from V and 7 from J; bases not matched to a gene: 5. CDR1 is KGHSH, CDR2 LQKENI, per germline. The CDR3 consists of 15 residues.

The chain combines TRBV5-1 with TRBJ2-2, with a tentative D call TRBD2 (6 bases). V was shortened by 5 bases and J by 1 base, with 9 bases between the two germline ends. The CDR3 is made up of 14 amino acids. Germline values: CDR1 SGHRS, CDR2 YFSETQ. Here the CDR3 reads CASSSSVNTGELFF. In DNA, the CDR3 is TGCGCCAGCAGTTCTAGCGTGAACACCGGGGAGCTGTTTTTT.

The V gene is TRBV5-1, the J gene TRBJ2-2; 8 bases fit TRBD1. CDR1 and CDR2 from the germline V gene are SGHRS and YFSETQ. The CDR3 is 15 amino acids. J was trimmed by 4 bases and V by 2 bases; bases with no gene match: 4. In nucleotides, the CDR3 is TGCGCCAGCAGCTTCTCCGGGACAGGCACCGGGGAGCTGTTTTTT. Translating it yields CASSFSGTGTGELFF.

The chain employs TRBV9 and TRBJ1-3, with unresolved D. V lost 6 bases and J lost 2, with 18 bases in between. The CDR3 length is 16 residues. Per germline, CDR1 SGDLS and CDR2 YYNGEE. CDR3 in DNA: TGTGCCAGCACCGACCGCTGGGCAGGCCCTGGAAACACCATATATTTT. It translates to CASTDRWAGPGNTIYF.

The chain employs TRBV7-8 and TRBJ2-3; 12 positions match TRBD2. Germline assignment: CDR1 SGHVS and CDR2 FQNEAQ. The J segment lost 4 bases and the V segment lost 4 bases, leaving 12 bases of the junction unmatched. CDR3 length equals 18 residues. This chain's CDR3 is CASSSRKLTSGRSDTQYF. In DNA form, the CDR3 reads TGTGCCAGCAGCTCCCGAAAACTGACTAGCGGGAGATCAGATACGCAGTATTTT.

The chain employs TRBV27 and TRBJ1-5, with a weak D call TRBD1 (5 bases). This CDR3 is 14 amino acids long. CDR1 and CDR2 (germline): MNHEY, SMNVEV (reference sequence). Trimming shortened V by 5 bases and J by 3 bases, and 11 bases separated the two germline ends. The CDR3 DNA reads TGTGCCAGCAGTCCCGGGACTTCCAATCAGCCCCAGCATTTT. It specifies CASSPGTSNQPQHF.

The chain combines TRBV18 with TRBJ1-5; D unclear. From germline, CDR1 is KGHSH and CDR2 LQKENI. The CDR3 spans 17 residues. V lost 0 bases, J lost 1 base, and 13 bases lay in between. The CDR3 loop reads CASSPPIGAESNQPQHF. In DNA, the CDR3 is TGTGCCAGCTCACCACCAATCGGAGCGGAAAGCAATCAGCCCCAGCATTTT.

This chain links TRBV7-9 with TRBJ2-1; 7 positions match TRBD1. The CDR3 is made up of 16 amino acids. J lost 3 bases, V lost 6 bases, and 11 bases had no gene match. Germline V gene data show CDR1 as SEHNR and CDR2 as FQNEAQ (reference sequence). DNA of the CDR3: TGTGCCAGCAGATCCCGAGGGACAGTTTTCTACAATGAGCAGTTCTTC. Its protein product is CASRSRGTVFYNEQFF.

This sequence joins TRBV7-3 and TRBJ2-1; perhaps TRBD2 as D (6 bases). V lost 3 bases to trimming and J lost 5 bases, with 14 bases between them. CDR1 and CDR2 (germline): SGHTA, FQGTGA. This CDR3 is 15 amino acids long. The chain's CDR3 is CASSFMRSGDNEQFF. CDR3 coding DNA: TGTGCCAGCAGCTTTATGCGTAGCGGTGACAATGAGCAGTTCTTC.

The CDR3 nucleotides read TGTGCCAGCAGTTTCCCGACAGCTGCATCACCCCTCCACTTT. Protein sequence: CASSFPTAASPLHF. The rearrangement links TRBV27 to TRBJ1-6; a weak D match, TRBD1 (5 bases). V lost 3 bases, J lost 10 bases, and 13 bases lay in between. The CDR3 contains 14 residues. Germline V lookup: CDR1 MNHEY, CDR2 SMNVEV (reference sequence).

Here the CDR3 DNA reads TGTGCCAGCAGTGAAACTAGCGGGAAAGATACGCAGTATTTT. This gives the protein CASSETSGKDTQYF. The chain recombines TRBV6-1 with TRBJ2-3, with TRBD2 matching over 10 bases. CDR1 is MNHNS, CDR2 SASEGT, per germline. This CDR3 has 14 amino acids. After removal of 2 bases from V and 5 bases from J, the junction contained 1 base not matched to a gene.

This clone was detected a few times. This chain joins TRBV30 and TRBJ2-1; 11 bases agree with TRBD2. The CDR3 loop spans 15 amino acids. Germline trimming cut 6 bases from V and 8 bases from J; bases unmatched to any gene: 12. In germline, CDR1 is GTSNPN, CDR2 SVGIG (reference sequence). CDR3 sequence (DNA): TGTGCCTGTCCTGGGACTAGCGGCTTGGGGGATGAGCAGTTCTTC. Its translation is CACPGTSGLGDEQFF.

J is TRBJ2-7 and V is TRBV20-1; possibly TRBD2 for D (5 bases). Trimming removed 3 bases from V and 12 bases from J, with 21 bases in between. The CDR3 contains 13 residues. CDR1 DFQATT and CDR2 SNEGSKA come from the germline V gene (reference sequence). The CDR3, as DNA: TGCAGTGCTAGTAAGACTATTCGAGAACTTCCGTACTTC. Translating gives CSASKTIRELPYF.

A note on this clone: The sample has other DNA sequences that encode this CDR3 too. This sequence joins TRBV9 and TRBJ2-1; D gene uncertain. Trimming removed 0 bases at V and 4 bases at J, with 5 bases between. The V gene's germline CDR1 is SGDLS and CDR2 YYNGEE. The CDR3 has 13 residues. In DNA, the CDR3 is TGTGCCAGCAGCGTAGGTACTTACAATGAGCAGTTCTTC. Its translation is CASSVGTYNEQFF. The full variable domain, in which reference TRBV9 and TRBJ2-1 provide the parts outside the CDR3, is DSGVTQTPKHLITATGQRVTLRCSPRSGDLSVYWYQQSLDQGLQFLIQYYNGEERAKGNILERFSAQQFPDLHSELNLSSLELGDSALYFCASSVGTYNEQFFGPGTRLTVL.

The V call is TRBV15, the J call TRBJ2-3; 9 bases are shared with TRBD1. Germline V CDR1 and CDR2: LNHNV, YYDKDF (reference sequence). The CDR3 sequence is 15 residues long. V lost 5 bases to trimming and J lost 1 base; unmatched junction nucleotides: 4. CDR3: CATSQGQGGTDTQYF. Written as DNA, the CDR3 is TGTGCCACCAGCCAGGGACAGGGCGGCACAGATACGCAGTATTTT.

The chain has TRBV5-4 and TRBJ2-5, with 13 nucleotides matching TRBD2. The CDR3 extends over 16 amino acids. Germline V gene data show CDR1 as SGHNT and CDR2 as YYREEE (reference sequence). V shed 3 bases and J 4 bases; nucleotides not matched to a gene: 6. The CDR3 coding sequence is TGTGCCAGCAGCTCCCAGACTAGCGGGAGGTTAGAGACCCAGTACTTC. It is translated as CASSSQTSGRLETQYF.

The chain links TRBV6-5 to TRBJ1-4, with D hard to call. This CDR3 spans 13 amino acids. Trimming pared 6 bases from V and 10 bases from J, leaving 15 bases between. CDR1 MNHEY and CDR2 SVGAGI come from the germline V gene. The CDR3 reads CASRAGSVGKLFF. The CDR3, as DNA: TGTGCCAGCAGGGCGGGGAGCGTGGGAAAACTGTTTTTT.

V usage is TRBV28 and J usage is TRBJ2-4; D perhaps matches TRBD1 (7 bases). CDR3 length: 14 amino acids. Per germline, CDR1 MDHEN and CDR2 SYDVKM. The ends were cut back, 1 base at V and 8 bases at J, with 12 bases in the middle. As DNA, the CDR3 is TGTGCCAGCAGTTTATTGTCCAGGGGGGACATTCAGTACTTC. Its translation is CASSLLSRGDIQYF.

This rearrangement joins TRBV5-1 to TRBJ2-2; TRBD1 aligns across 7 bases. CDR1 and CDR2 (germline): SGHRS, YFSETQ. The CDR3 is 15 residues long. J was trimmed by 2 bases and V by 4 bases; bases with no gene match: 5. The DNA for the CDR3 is TGCGCCAGCAGCCCGACAGGGATAAACACCGGGGAGCTGTTTTTT. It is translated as CASSPTGINTGELFF.

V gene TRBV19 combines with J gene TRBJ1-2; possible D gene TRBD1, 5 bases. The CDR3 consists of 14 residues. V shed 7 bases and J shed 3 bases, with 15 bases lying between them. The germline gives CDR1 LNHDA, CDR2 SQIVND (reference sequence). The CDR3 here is CASTQGALDYGYTF. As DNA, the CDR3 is TGTGCCAGTACCCAGGGCGCCCTTGACTATGGCTACACCTTC. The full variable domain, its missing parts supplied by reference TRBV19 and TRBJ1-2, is DGGITQSPKYLFRKEGQNVTLSCEQNLNHDAMYWYRQDPGQGLRLIYYSQIVNDFQKGDIAEGYSVSREKKESFPLTVTSAQKNPTAFYLCASTQGALDYGYTFGSGTRLTVV.

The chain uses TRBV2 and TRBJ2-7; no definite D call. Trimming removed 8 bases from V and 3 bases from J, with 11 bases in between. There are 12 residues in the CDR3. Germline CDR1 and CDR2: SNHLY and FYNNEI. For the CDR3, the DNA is TGTGCCAGCGGGTCTAGATACTACGAGCAGTACTTC. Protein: CASGSRYYEQYF.

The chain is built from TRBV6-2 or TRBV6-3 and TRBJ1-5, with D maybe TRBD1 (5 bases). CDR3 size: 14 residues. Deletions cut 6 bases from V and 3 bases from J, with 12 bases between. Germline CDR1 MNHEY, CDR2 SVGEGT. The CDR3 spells CASSHGGNNQPQHF. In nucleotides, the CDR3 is TGTGCCAGCAGCCACGGGGGGAACAATCAGCCCCAGCATTTT.

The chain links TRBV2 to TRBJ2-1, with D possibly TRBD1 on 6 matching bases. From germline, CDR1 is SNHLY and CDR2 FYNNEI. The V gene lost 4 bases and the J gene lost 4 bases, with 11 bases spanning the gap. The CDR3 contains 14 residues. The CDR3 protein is CASSGTGTYNEQFF. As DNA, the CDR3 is TGTGCCAGCAGTGGTACAGGGACGTACAATGAGCAGTTCTTC.

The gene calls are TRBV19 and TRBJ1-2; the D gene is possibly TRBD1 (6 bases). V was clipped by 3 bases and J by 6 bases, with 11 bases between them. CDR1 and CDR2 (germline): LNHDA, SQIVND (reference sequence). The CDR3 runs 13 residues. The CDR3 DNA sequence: TGTGCCAGTAGTATTGACAGGAGGAATGGCTACACCTTC. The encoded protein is CASSIDRRNGYTF.